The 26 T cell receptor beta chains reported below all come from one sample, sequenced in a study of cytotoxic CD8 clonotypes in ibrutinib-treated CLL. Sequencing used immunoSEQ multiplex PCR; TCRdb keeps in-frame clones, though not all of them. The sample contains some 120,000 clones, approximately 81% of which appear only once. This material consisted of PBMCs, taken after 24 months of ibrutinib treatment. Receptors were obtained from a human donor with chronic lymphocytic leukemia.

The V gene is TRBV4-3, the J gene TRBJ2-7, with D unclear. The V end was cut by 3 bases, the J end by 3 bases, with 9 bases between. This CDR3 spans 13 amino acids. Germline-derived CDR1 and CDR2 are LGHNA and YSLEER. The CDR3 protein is CASSQGLSYEQYF. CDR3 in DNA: TGCGCCAGCAGCCAGGGATTGAGCTACGAGCAGTACTTC.

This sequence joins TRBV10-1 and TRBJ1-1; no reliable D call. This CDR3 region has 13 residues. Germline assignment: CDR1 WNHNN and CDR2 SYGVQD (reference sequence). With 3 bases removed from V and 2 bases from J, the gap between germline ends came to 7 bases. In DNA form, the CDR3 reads TGCGCCAGCAGTGAACAGAGTAACACTGAAGCTTTCTTT. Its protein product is CASSEQSNTEAFF.

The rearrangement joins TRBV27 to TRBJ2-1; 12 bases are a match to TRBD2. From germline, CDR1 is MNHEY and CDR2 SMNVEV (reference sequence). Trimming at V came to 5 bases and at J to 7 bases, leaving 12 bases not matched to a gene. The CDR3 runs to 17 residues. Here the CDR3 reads CASSPIRLAGGPNEQFF. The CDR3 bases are TGTGCCAGCAGTCCAATCCGGCTAGCGGGGGGGCCAAATGAGCAGTTCTTC.

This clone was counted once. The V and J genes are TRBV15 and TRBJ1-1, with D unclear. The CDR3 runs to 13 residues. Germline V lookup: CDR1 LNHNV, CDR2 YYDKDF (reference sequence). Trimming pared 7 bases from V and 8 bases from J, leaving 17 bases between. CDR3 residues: CATTTPGNREAFF. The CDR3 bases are TGTGCCACCACTACGCCGGGGAACCGGGAAGCTTTCTTT.

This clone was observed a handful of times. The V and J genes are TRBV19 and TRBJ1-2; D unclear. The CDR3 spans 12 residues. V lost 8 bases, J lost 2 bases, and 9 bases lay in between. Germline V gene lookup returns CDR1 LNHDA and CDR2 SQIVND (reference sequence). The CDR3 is CASLGYNYGYTF. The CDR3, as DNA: TGTGCCAGTCTTGGGTACAACTATGGCTACACCTTC. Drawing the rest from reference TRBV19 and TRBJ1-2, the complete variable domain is DGGITQSPKYLFRKEGQNVTLSCEQNLNHDAMYWYRQDPGQGLRLIYYSQIVNDFQKGDIAEGYSVSREKKESFPLTVTSAQKNPTAFYLCASLGYNYGYTFGSGTRLTVV.

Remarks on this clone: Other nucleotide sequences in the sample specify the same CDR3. DNA for the CDR3: TGTGCCAGTTCAGGAGCAGAGACCCAGTACTTC. This sequence encodes CASSGAETQYF. This chain uses TRBV5-8 with TRBJ2-5, with D unresolved. V was cut by 8 bases and J by 4 bases, with 9 bases left in between. The CDR3 covers 11 residues. The germline V gene encodes CDR1 SGHTS and CDR2 YDEGEE.

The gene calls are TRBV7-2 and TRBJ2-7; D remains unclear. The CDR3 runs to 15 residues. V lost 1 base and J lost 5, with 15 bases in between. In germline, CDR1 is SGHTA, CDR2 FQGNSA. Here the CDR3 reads CASSLEGSSADEQYF. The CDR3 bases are TGTGCCAGCAGCTTAGAGGGAAGTAGTGCGGACGAGCAGTACTTC.

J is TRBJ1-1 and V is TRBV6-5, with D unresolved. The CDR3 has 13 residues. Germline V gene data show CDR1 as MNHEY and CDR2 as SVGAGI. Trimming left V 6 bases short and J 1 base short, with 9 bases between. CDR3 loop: CASSVNKNTEAFF. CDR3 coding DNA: TGTGCCAGCAGCGTGAACAAGAACACTGAAGCTTTCTTT.

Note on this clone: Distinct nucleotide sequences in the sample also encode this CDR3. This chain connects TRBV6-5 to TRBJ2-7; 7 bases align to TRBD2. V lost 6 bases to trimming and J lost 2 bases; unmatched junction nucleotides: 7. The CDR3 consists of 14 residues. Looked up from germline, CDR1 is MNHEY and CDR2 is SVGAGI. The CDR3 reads CASSPGGGPYEQYF. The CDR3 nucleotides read TGTGCCAGCAGCCCGGGGGGTGGACCCTACGAGCAGTACTTC.

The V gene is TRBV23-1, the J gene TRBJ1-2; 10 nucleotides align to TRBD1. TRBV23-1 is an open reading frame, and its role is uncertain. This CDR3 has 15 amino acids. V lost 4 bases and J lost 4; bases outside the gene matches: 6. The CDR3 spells CASSPRQGAVYGYTF. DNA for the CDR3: TGCGCCAGCAGTCCACGACAGGGGGCTGTCTATGGCTACACCTTC.

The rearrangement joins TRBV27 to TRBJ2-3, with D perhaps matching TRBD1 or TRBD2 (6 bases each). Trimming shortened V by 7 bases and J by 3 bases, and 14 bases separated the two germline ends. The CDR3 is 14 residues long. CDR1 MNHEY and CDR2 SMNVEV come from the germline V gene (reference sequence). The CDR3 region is CASMVGGFTDTQYF. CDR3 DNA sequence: TGTGCCAGCATGGTGGGGGGCTTTACAGATACGCAGTATTTT.

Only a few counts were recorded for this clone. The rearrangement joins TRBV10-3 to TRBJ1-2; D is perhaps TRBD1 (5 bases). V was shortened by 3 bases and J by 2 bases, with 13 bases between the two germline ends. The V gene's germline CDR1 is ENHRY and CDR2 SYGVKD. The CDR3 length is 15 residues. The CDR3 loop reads CAISDRPGTNYGYTF. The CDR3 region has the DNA TGTGCCATCAGTGACCGTCCCGGGACGAACTATGGCTACACCTTC.

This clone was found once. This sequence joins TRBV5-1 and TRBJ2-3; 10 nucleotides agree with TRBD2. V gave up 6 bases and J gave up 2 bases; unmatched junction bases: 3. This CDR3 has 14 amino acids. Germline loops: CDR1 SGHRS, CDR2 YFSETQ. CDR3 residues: CASKLAGYTDTQYF. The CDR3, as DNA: TGCGCCAGCAAACTAGCGGGGTACACAGATACGCAGTATTTT.

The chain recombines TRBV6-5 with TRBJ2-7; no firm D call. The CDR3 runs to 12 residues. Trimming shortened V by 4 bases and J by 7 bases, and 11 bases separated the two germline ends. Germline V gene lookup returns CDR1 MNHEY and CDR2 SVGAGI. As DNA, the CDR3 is TGTGCCAGCAGTTCGATCCTGGGGGAGCAGTACTTC. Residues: CASSSILGEQYF.

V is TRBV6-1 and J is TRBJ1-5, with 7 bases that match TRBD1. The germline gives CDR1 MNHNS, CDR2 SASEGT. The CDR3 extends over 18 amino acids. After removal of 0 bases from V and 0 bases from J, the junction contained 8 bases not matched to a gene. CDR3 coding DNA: TGTGCCAGCAGTGAAGCGACGGGACAGTATTATAGCAATCAGCCCCAGCATTTT. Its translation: CASSEATGQYYSNQPQHF.

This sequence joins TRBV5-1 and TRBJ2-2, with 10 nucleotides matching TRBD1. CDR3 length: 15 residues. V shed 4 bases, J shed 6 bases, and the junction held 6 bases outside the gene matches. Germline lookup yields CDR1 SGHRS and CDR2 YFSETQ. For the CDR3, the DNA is TGCGCCAGCAGCACCGGACAGGGGGTCCCCGGGGAGCTGTTTTTT. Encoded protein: CASSTGQGVPGELFF. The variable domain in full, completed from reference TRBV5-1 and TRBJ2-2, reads KAGVTQTPRYLIKTRGQQVTLSCSPISGHRSVSWYQQTPGQGLQFLFEYFSETQRNKGNFPGRFSGRQFSNSRSEMNVSTLELGDSALYLCASSTGQGVPGELFFGEGSRLTVL.

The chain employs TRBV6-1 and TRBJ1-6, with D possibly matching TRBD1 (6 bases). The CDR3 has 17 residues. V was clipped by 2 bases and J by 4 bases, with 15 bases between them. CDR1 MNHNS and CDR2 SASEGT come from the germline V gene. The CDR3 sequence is CASSETGSVPYNSPLHF. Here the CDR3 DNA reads TGTGCCAGCAGTGAAACAGGGAGTGTTCCATATAATTCACCCCTCCACTTT.

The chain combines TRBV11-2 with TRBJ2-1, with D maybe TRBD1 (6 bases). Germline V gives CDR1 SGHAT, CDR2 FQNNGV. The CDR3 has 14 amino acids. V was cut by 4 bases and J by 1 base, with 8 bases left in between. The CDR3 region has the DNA TGTGCCAGCAGCTACAGGGTTTCCTACAATGAGCAGTTCTTC. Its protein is CASSYRVSYNEQFF.

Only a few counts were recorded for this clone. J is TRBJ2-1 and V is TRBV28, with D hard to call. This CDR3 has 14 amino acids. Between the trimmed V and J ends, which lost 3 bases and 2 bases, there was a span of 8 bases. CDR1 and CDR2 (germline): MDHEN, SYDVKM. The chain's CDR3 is CASSFSGPYNEQFF. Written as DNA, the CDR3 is TGTGCCAGCAGTTTCAGTGGGCCCTACAATGAGCAGTTCTTC.

DNA for the CDR3: TGTGCCAGCAGCCCCTCTTATGGGAGATCTGGTCATGGCTACACCTTC. Translated: CASSPSYGRSGHGYTF. V is TRBV5-6 and J is TRBJ1-2; D not certain. CDR1 is SGHDT, CDR2 YYEEEE, per germline. V was clipped by 4 bases and J by 6 bases, with 22 bases between them. The CDR3 contains 16 residues.

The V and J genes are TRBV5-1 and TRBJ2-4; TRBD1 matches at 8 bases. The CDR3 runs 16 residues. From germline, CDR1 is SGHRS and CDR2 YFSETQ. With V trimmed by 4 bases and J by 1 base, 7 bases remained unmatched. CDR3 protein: CASSPEGQAAKNIQYF. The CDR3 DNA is TGCGCCAGCAGCCCCGAGGGACAGGCGGCCAAAAACATTCAGTACTTC.

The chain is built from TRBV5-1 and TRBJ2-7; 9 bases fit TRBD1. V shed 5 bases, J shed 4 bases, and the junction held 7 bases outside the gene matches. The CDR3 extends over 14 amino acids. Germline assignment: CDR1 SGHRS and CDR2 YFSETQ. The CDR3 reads CASRSGTGIYEQYF. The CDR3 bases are TGCGCCAGCAGGTCAGGGACAGGGATTTACGAGCAGTACTTC.

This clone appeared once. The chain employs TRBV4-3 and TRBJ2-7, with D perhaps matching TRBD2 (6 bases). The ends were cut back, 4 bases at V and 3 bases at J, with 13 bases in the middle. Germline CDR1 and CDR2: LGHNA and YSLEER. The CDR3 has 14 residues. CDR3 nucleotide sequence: TGCGCCAGCAGCCGGGACTTGGGCATCTACGAGCAGTACTTC. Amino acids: CASSRDLGIYEQYF.

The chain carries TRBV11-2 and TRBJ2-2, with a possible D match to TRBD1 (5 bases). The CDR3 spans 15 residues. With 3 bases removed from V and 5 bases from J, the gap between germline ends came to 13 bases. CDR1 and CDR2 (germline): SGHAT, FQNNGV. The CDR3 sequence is CASSLQGLGTGELFF. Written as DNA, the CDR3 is TGTGCCAGCAGCTTGCAGGGCCTGGGTACCGGGGAGCTGTTTTTT. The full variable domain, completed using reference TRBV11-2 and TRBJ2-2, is EAGVAQSPRYKIIEKRQSVAFWCNPISGHATLYWYQQILGQGPKLLIQFQNNGVVDDSQLPKDRFSAERLKGVDSTLKIQPAKLEDSAVYLCASSLQGLGTGELFFGEGSRLTVL.

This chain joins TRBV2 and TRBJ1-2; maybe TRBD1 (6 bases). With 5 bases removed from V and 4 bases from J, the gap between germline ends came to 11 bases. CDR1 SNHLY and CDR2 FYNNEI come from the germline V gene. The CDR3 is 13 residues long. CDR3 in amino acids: CASSPRGGYGYTF. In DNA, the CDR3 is TGTGCCAGCAGTCCCAGGGGAGGCTATGGCTACACCTTC.

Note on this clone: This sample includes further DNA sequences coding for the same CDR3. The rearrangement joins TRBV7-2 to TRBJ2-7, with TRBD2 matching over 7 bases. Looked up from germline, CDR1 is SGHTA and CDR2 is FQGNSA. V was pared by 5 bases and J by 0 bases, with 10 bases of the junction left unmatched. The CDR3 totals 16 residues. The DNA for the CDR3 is TGTGCCAGCAGCAAATACACTAGCGTCAGCTCCTACGAGCAGTACTTC. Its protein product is CASSKYTSVSSYEQYF.